These 24 T cell receptor beta chains were sequenced from one sample in a study of response to subunit inactivated influenza vaccine. TCRdb used MiXCR to reprocess the RT-PCR reads, holding one entry per CDR3 protein. The repertoire holds around 200,000 distinct CDR3 sequences, with roughly 12% as singletons. These same data were also listed under a study on T cells expressing NK-cell markers. That work contributes: The authors made TCR beta cDNA libraries by 5'RACE template switching. This switching added a universal primer site and UMIs.

Sequencing was performed on CD8+ T cells sorted from PBMCs, taken approximately 13 days after vaccination. The receptors come from a man between 45 and 60 years old who received an inactivated influenza vaccine.

This clonotype was observed a few times. The rearrangement joins TRBV5-6 to TRBJ2-3; D not resolved. The CDR3 is 12 residues long. From germline, CDR1 is SGHDT and CDR2 YYEEEE. V shed 5 bases and J shed 4 bases, with 8 bases lying between them. DNA for the CDR3: TGTGCCAGCAGAGACTTTGCAGATACGCAGTATTTT. It encodes CASRDFADTQYF. Based on the CDR3 plus reference TRBV5-6 and TRBJ2-3, the full variable domain is DAGVTQSPTHLIKTRGQQVTLRCSPKSGHDTVSWYQQALGQGPQFIFQYYEEEERQRGNFPDRFSGHQFPNYSSELNVNALLLGDSALYLCASRDFADTQYFGPGTRLTVL.

The V and J genes are TRBV2 and TRBJ2-1; D gene unclear. The CDR3 loop spans 14 amino acids. Per germline, CDR1 SNHLY and CDR2 FYNNEI. Deletions cut 4 bases from V and 2 bases from J, with 9 bases between. The CDR3 nucleotides read TGTGCCAGCAGTGTAACAAACACCTACAATGAGCAGTTCTTC. Its translation is CASSVTNTYNEQFF.

This clonotype was detected only a few times. This chain connects TRBV12-3 or TRBV12-4 to TRBJ2-7; D is unresolved. The V end lost 6 bases, the J end lost 0 bases, and 6 bases lay between the germline ends. This CDR3 has 12 residues. The CDR3 sequence: CASRGSSYEQYF. The CDR3 nucleotides read TGTGCCAGCAGAGGCAGCTCCTACGAGCAGTACTTC.

J is TRBJ2-1 and V is TRBV5-6; 8 bases fit TRBD1. The CDR3 runs to 15 residues. Trimming took 4 bases from V and 5 from J; bases not matched to a gene: 8. Germline V gene data show CDR1 as SGHDT and CDR2 as YYEEEE. The CDR3 spells CASSPWTGYNNEQFF. The CDR3 nucleotides read TGTGCCAGCAGCCCTTGGACAGGGTACAACAATGAGCAGTTCTTC.

This chain links TRBV12-3 or TRBV12-4 with TRBJ2-1; 9 nucleotides match TRBD2. V lost 3 bases and J lost 6; bases outside the gene matches: 6. This CDR3 comprises 15 residues. CDR3 sequence (DNA): TGTGCCAGCAGTTTGGGACTAGCCCCCGGCAATGAGCAGTTCTTC. This translates into CASSLGLAPGNEQFF.

Many counts were recorded for this clonotype. The chain couples TRBV28 to TRBJ2-4; no clear D gene. Germline loops: CDR1 MDHEN, CDR2 SYDVKM. The CDR3 runs 12 residues. V lost 7 bases to trimming and J lost 0 bases, with 4 bases between them. The CDR3 DNA sequence: TGTGCCAGCAACATAGCCAAAAACATTCAGTACTTC. Translated: CASNIAKNIQYF. Filled out from reference TRBV28 and TRBJ2-4, the complete variable domain reads DVKVTQSSRYLVKRTGEKVFLECVQDMDHENMFWYRQDPGLGLRLIYFSYDVKMKEKGDIPEGYSVSREKKERFSLILESASTNQTSMYLCASNIAKNIQYFGAGTRLSVL.

The chain couples TRBV28 to TRBJ2-7; 8 bases align to TRBD1. In germline, CDR1 is MDHEN, CDR2 SYDVKM. There are 14 residues in the CDR3. V lost 7 bases and J lost 5; bases outside the gene matches: 10. Here the CDR3 DNA reads TGTGCCAGCAAAGGAAGGACAGGGTTCAACGAGCAGTACTTC. Translating gives CASKGRTGFNEQYF.

This clonotype has at least ten counts. This sequence joins TRBV7-3 and TRBJ2-1; TRBD1 aligns across 7 bases. The J segment lost 5 bases and the V segment lost 3 bases, leaving 7 bases of the junction unmatched. The CDR3 has 15 residues. Germline lookup yields CDR1 SGHTA and CDR2 FQGTGA. CDR3 nucleotides: TGTGCCAGCAGCTTTTCCGACAGGGTGAACAATGAGCAGTTCTTC. It is translated as CASSFSDRVNNEQFF.

V gene TRBV6-4 combines with J gene TRBJ2-1, with 10 bases aligning to TRBD2. The CDR3 is 15 residues long. CDR1 and CDR2 from the germline V gene are MRHNA and SNTAGT. Trimming removed 6 bases from V and 3 bases from J; junction bases left unmatched: 5. CDR3 nucleotide sequence: TGTGCCAGCAGCGATATAGCGGGGGGCTACAATGAGCAGTTCTTC. It translates to CASSDIAGGYNEQFF.

This clonotype was recorded a few times. V usage is TRBV3-1 and J usage is TRBJ2-5; D unresolved. The CDR3 consists of 15 residues. V dropped 0 bases and J dropped 2 bases, with 10 bases sitting between them. Germline V gene data show CDR1 as LGHDT and CDR2 as YNNKEL (reference sequence). Written as DNA, the CDR3 is TGTGCCAGCAGCCAAGATATTCAGGATCAAGAGACCCAGTACTTC. Its protein is CASSQDIQDQETQYF.

The V call is TRBV7-2, the J call TRBJ2-4; D is possibly TRBD1 (6 bases). The CDR3 totals 16 residues. Trimming left V 4 bases short and J 2 bases short, with 15 bases between. In germline, CDR1 is SGHTA, CDR2 FQGNSA. This CDR3 is CASSSPGDWPKNIQYF. DNA for the CDR3: TGTGCCAGCAGCTCGCCAGGGGATTGGCCCAAAAACATTCAGTACTTC.

The chain links TRBV16 to TRBJ1-2; D ambiguous. There are 13 residues in the CDR3. Deletions cut 0 bases from V and 7 bases from J, with 9 bases between. Looked up from germline, CDR1 is KGHSY and CDR2 is FQNENV. The CDR3 DNA reads TGTGCCAGCAGCCAATCCCTCAATTTTGGCTACACCTTC. Amino acid sequence: CASSQSLNFGYTF.

This chain connects TRBV6-4 to TRBJ2-1; 14 bases agree with TRBD2. Germline V lookup: CDR1 MRHNA, CDR2 SNTAGT. V trimming: 6 bases; J trimming: 7 bases; junction bases outside the gene matches: 5. The CDR3 sequence is 15 residues long. For the CDR3, the DNA is TGTGCCAGCAGACGGGGGACTAGCGGGAGTAATGAGCAGTTCTTC. This sequence encodes CASRRGTSGSNEQFF.

The chain has TRBV7-9 and TRBJ2-1, with TRBD2 matching over 7 bases. The V segment lost 5 bases and the J segment 5 bases; nucleotides outside the gene matches: 6. Germline V gene data show CDR1 as SEHNR and CDR2 as FQNEAQ (reference sequence). The CDR3 covers 14 residues. For the CDR3, the DNA is TGTGCCAGCAGCCTTCGGGGGGACGACAATGAGCAGTTCTTC. Residues: CASSLRGDDNEQFF.

This clonotype occurred a few times. This rearrangement joins TRBV2 to TRBJ2-5; 9 nucleotides agree with TRBD2. CDR1 is SNHLY and CDR2 is FYNNEI in the germline V gene. The ends lost 7 bases at V and 7 bases at J; junction bases unmatched: 19. The length of the CDR3 is 17 residues. The CDR3 sequence is CASIAGESTVQRGTQYF. For the CDR3, the DNA is TGTGCCAGCATAGCGGGGGAGTCAACGGTTCAAAGAGGGACCCAGTACTTC.

This clonotype was observed a few times. The CDR3 region is CASSWTSNYGYTF. The CDR3, as DNA: TGTGCCAGCAGTTGGACATCTAACTATGGCTACACCTTC. The chain joins TRBV12-3 or TRBV12-4 to TRBJ1-2, with a tentative D call TRBD1 (5 bases). CDR3 size: 13 residues. V lost 4 bases and J lost 0, with 6 bases in between.

Here the CDR3 DNA reads TGTGCCAGCAGCCAACTTATTTGGCCTGGAAACACCATATATTTT. Amino acids: CASSQLIWPGNTIYF. The chain couples TRBV7-9 to TRBJ1-3; D not resolved. Germline lookup yields CDR1 SEHNR and CDR2 FQNEAQ (reference sequence). The CDR3 loop spans 15 amino acids. V was cut by 5 bases and J by 2 bases, with 13 bases left in between.

This sequence joins TRBV19 and TRBJ1-6; TRBD1 matches at 11 bases. The CDR3 sequence is 15 residues long. V lost 5 bases and J lost 9; bases outside the gene matches: 6. Per germline, CDR1 LNHDA and CDR2 SQIVND (reference sequence). In DNA, the CDR3 is TGTGCCAGTAGTGGACAGGGGGCAGGTTTTTCACCCCTCCACTTT. This translates into CASSGQGAGFSPLHF.

This clonotype showed up just a few times. This chain's CDR3 is CASSYSRWASGISSYEQYF. The CDR3 nucleotides read TGTGCCAGCAGTTACTCGAGATGGGCTAGCGGGATTTCCTCCTACGAGCAGTACTTC. This chain uses TRBV6-2 or TRBV6-3 with TRBJ2-7, with TRBD2 matching over 9 bases. The trim removed 0 bases at V and 0 bases at J, leaving 12 bases unmatched. The CDR3 is 19 residues long. The germline V gene encodes CDR1 MNHEY and CDR2 SVGEGT.

This clonotype occurred a few times. The V and J genes are TRBV5-6 and TRBJ2-5, with D possibly being TRBD1 (6 bases). The V end lost 1 base, the J end lost 2 bases, and 24 bases lay between the germline ends. The V gene's germline CDR1 is SGHDT and CDR2 YYEEEE. The CDR3 is 19 residues long. Here the CDR3 DNA reads TGTGCCAGCAGCTTGTATTTTCGTGTAGCGCCGGGACAACAAGAGACCCAGTACTTC. It translates to CASSLYFRVAPGQQETQYF.

This clonotype occurred a few times. The chain joins TRBV28 to TRBJ2-1; the D gene is possibly TRBD2 (6 bases). CDR3 length: 14 residues. Germline V CDR1 and CDR2: MDHEN, SYDVKM. Trimming took 4 bases from V and 12 from J, leaving 19 bases between them. CDR3 residues: CASSSPGDVLGQFF. The CDR3 bases are TGTGCCAGCAGTTCCCCGGGAGACGTTTTGGGGCAGTTCTTC.

This chain uses TRBV20-1 with TRBJ2-7, with D possibly being TRBD1 (5 bases). Germline V CDR1 and CDR2: DFQATT, SNEGSKA (reference sequence). The V end lost 4 bases, the J end lost 3 bases, and 10 bases lay between the germline ends. The CDR3 is made up of 12 amino acids. CDR3 region: CSATDTNYEQYF. The DNA for the CDR3 is TGCAGTGCTACGGACACCAACTACGAGCAGTACTTC.

This clonotype showed up just a few times. The chain has TRBV27 and TRBJ2-1, with D unclear. This CDR3 is built from 13 residues. V shed 5 bases and J shed 6 bases, with 11 bases lying between them. The germline V gene encodes CDR1 MNHEY and CDR2 SMNVEV (reference sequence). CDR3 sequence (DNA): TGTGCCAGCAGTACCGGGTTGTCCAATGAGCAGTTCTTC. Its protein product is CASSTGLSNEQFF.

The V and J genes are TRBV6-2 or TRBV6-3 and TRBJ2-1; unclear D gene. This CDR3 is 14 amino acids long. Germline V gene sequence: CDR1 MNHEY, CDR2 SVGEGT. V lost 7 bases and J lost 0, with 10 bases in between. CDR3 sequence (DNA): TGTGCCAGCACCGGACCGAGCTCCTACAATGAGCAGTTCTTC. Translating it yields CASTGPSSYNEQFF.